This TCR beta chain was captured in a study of T cells after yellow fever vaccination. The wider study: The authors prepared low-cell-number fractions using SMART-Seq v4 Ultra Low Input.

This clonotype was seen many times. MiXCR, run by TCRdb on the 5' RACE reads, gives a single entry per CDR3 protein. The table has some 130,000 distinct CDR3 sequences, more than 6.5% seen once; the top ten hold 0.55% to 0.7%. The CDR3 extends over 16 amino acids. J lost 2 bases, V lost 1 base, and 4 bases had no gene match. The V gene's germline CDR1 is SGHRS and CDR2 YFSETQ. This sample comprised CD4+ T cells sorted from PBMCs, obtained 10 days after the yellow fever booster vaccination. The TCR comes from a young man who received the YFV17D yellow fever vaccine. This chain links TRBV5-1 with TRBJ2-1; 9 positions agree with TRBD2. The DNA for the CDR3 is TGCGCCAGCAGCTTGTTAGCGGGAGTGGCCTACAATGAGCAGTTCTTC. This translates into CASSLLAGVAYNEQFF.